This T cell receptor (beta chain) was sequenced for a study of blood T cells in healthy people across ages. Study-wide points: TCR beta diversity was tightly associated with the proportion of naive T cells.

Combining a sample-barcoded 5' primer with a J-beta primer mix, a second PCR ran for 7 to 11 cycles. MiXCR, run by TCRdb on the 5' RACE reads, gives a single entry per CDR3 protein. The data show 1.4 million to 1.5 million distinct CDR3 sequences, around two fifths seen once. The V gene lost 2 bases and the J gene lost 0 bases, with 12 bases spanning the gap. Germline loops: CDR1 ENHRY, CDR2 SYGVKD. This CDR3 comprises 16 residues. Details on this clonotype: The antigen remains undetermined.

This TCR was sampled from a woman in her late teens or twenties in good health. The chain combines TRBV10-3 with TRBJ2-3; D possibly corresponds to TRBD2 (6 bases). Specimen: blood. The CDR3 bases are TGTGCCATCAGTGAGCCTAGCGCATACAGCACAGATACGCAGTATTTT. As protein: CAISEPSAYSTDTQYF.